The rows below give T cell receptor beta chains drawn from one sample of a study of T-cell reconstitution after alpha-beta-depleted transplantation in children. TCRdb passed the PCR reads through MiXCR, listing each CDR3 protein once. Among about a million distinct CDR3 sequences listed, about 26% were seen once. The specimen comprised PBMCs, mostly from graft donor cells, sampled 360 days after TCRalphabeta/CD19-depleted stem cell transplant. These receptors were collected from a boy younger than two who had a stem cell transplant for SCID, so the T cells may come from the graft donor. Both conserved end residues are part of each CDR3. The D gene is left open where the match is weak. Clone size appears in some rows only: once, few, many, or a class for an expanded clone.

size: few; D: TRBD2; V: TRBV20-1; J: TRBJ2-5; DNA: TGCAGTGCGTTGGGACTAGCTGAGTCCCAGTACTTC; CDR3: CSALGLAESQYF
size: few; D: -; V: TRBV4-3; J: TRBJ2-1; DNA: TGCGCCAGCAGCCAAGAGTTGGGGTGGGATAAGAATGAGCAGTTCTTC; CDR3: CASSQELGWDKNEQFF
size: -; D: -; V: TRBV7-9; J: TRBJ1-1; DNA: TGTGCCAGCAGCTTTAGGGGACAAACGAACACTGAAGCTTTCTTT; CDR3: CASSFRGQTNTEAFF
size: -; D: -; V: TRBV12-3/TRBV12-4; J: TRBJ2-4; DNA: TGTGCCAGCAGCTTTGGACGGATCAACATTCAGTACTTC; CDR3: CASSFGRINIQYF
size: few; D: TRBD1; V: TRBV7-6; J: TRBJ1-3; DNA: TGTGCCAGCAGCCTCCGGGACAGGGGAAACACCATATATTTT; CDR3: CASSLRDRGNTIYF
size: few; D: -; V: TRBV3-1; J: TRBJ2-5; DNA: TGTGCCAGCAGCCCCCCGGAATGGAAGCTTGGAGACCAAGAGACCCAGTACTTC; CDR3: CASSPPEWKLGDQETQYF
size: -; D: TRBD1; V: TRBV11-1; J: TRBJ2-7; DNA: TGTGCCAGCAGCTTACCTCCCTGGGGACAGGGAATAAGGTCCTACGAGCAGTACTTC; CDR3: CASSLPPWGQGIRSYEQYF
size: few; D: -; V: TRBV20-1; J: TRBJ2-3; DNA: TGCAGTGCTGAGCTGCATACGCAGTATTTT; CDR3: CSAELHTQYF
size: -; D: -; V: TRBV5-1; J: TRBJ2-2; DNA: TGCGCCAGCAGCTTGGCCGCCGGGGGCCCCGGGGAGCTGTTTTTT; CDR3: CASSLAAGGPGELFF
size: -; D: -; V: TRBV9; J: TRBJ2-1; DNA: TGTGCCAGCAGCCTCCCTAGGGGGGAACCTACAGGTGAGCAGTTCTTC; CDR3: CASSLPRGEPTGEQFF
size: few; D: TRBD1; V: TRBV28; J: TRBJ2-5; DNA: TGTGCCAGCAGGTCCGGGACAGGGGTACGAGAGACCCAGTACTTC; CDR3: CASRSGTGVRETQYF
size: -; D: TRBD2; V: TRBV5-1; J: TRBJ2-1; DNA: TGCGCCAGCAGCTTGTTTGCCGAAAGACTAGCGGAGTACAATGAGCAGTTCTTC; CDR3: CASSLFAERLAEYNEQFF
size: few; D: TRBD1; V: TRBV10-3; J: TRBJ1-5; DNA: TGTGCCATCGGGACAGGGGAAAATCAGCCCCAGCATTTT; CDR3: CAIGTGENQPQHF
size: many; D: TRBD2; V: TRBV5-1; J: TRBJ2-1; DNA: TGCGCCAGCAGCTTGGCGGCCCGGACTAGCGGTTACAATGAGCAGTTCTTC; CDR3: CASSLAARTSGYNEQFF
size: few; D: -; V: TRBV2; J: TRBJ2-3; DNA: TGTGCCAGCAGGTCGACTAGGTCCTCAGGGGGTACGCAGTATTTT; CDR3: CASRSTRSSGGTQYF
size: -; D: -; V: TRBV11-2; J: TRBJ1-1; DNA: TGTGCCAGCAGCTTAGTGGGGCCAAATGAAGCTTTCTTT; CDR3: CASSLVGPNEAFF
size: -; D: TRBD2; V: TRBV7-9; J: TRBJ2-5; DNA: TGTGCCAGCAGGCGGGGGGCTCTCCAAGAGACCCAGTACTTC; CDR3: CASRRGALQETQYF
size: -; D: -; V: TRBV28; J: TRBJ1-1; DNA: TGTGCCAGCAGTTTAAAGGGCGGAGCTGGGTTAGAAAAAGCTTTCTTT; CDR3: CASSLKGGAGLEKAFF
size: few; D: -; V: TRBV5-8; J: TRBJ2-7; DNA: TGTGCCAGCAGCTTCCCGGTCCCCTACGAGCAGTACTTC; CDR3: CASSFPVPYEQYF
size: -; D: -; V: TRBV12-3/TRBV12-4; J: TRBJ2-3; DNA: TGTGCCAGCAGTACCCACGGGCCGGGGCTCGATACGCAGTATTTT; CDR3: CASSTHGPGLDTQYF
size: once; D: -; V: TRBV18; J: TRBJ1-6; DNA: TGTGCCAGCTCACGACGACTGACTTCACCCCTCCACTTT; CDR3: CASSRRLTSPLHF
size: -; D: TRBD2; V: TRBV4-1; J: TRBJ2-7; DNA: TGCGCCAGCAGCCAACCGGGACTAGCGGGGGACTACGAGCAGTACTTC; CDR3: CASSQPGLAGDYEQYF